This TCR beta chain was documented in a study of T cell changes during pregnancy in multiple sclerosis. Clones were read by immunoSEQ multiplex PCR, and TCRdb kept only the in-frame ones, dropping some. This table has tens of thousands of clones, around 92% appearing once. This clone was seen only once. The sequence was collected from a female donor with multiple sclerosis, enrolled in a pregnancy study. The source was peripheral blood, collected after pregnancy.

This chain's CDR3 is CASSEAGRTTYTDTQYF. DNA of the CDR3: TGTGCCAGCAGTGAAGCAGGGAGGACTACCTACACAGATACGCAGTATTTT. This chain links TRBV2 with TRBJ2-3; D is perhaps TRBD2 (6 bases). CDR3 length equals 17 residues. V dropped 0 bases and J dropped 2 bases, with 15 bases sitting between them. Germline CDR1 SNHLY, CDR2 FYNNEI.